Below, 11 T cell receptor beta chains from the same sample are listed, as sequenced in a study of human T cells and chemical hapten exposure. TCRdb re-called the RACE reads with MiXCR, one entry per CDR3 protein. Of 95,000 to 150,000 distinct CDR3 sequences in the sample, roughly an eighth were seen once. Noted time point: patch test 1, 2 weeks after DPC sensitization. As to treatment: therapeutic diphenylcyclopropenone sensitization with weekly scalp DPC. This material consisted of whole blood, taken in connection with sensitization to the hapten diphenylcyclopropenone (DPC). Receptors originate from a man younger than 30 with alopecia areata. Some clones in this sample may be carry-over from other donors' samples.

By share, this clonotype ranks as medium-sized. The chain carries TRBV7-9 and TRBJ2-5; D is unresolved. This CDR3 region has 9 residues. The germline V gene encodes CDR1 SEHNR and CDR2 FQNEAQ (reference sequence). Deletions cut 6 bases from V and 5 bases from J, with 1 base between. The CDR3 bases are TGTGCCAGCAGGGAGACCCAGTACTTC. Translating it yields CASRETQYF.

This clonotype was recorded at least ten times. The chain uses TRBV4-1 and TRBJ1-3, with D maybe TRBD1 (6 bases). This CDR3 is built from 16 residues. Per germline, CDR1 MGHRA and CDR2 YSYEKL. V was clipped by 0 bases and J by 4 bases, with 13 bases between them. The CDR3 region is CASSQEGAGEGNTIYF. The DNA for the CDR3 is TGCGCCAGCAGCCAAGAAGGCGCAGGGGAGGGAAACACCATATATTTT.

In its sample, this clonotype was seen many times. The rearrangement links TRBV3-1 to TRBJ1-2; D gene uncertain. Trimming removed 1 base at V and 8 bases at J, with 17 bases between. This CDR3 contains 15 residues. CDR1 is LGHDT, CDR2 YNNKEL, per germline (reference sequence). DNA of the CDR3: TGTGCCAGCAGCCAAGTGGGTGGGGTGACGAGCGGCTACACCTTC. Translating it yields CASSQVGGVTSGYTF.

The table lists this clonotype with a few counts. V and J are TRBV14 and TRBJ1-1; 7 nucleotides match TRBD1. This CDR3 comprises 16 residues. Germline V gene lookup returns CDR1 SGHDN and CDR2 FVKESK. With V trimmed by 4 bases and J by 0 bases, 8 bases remained unmatched. The CDR3 region is CASSRNRGEVNTEAFF. The DNA of the CDR3 is TGTGCCAGCAGCCGTAACAGGGGTGAGGTGAACACTGAAGCTTTCTTT.

The rearrangement links TRBV6-2 or TRBV6-3 to TRBJ1-1; D unresolved. The CDR3 has 15 residues. V lost 0 bases, J lost 0 bases, and 8 bases lay in between. Germline CDR1 MNHEY, CDR2 SVGEGT. The CDR3 coding sequence is TGTGCCAGCAGTTACTCGGCCCCCATGAACACTGAAGCTTTCTTT. It codes for CASSYSAPMNTEAFF.

This chain connects TRBV11-3 to TRBJ2-2; D uncertain. Trimming pared 3 bases from V and 0 bases from J, leaving 11 bases between. CDR3 length: 16 residues. The germline V gene has CDR1 SGHNT and CDR2 YENEEA. CDR3 DNA: TGTGCCAGCAGCTTTCGGACCGCTGCGAACACCGGGGAGCTGTTTTTT. Its translation is CASSFRTAANTGELFF.

The rearrangement joins TRBV4-3 to TRBJ1-4; TRBD1 matches 7 bases. CDR1 is LGHNA, CDR2 YSLEER, per germline. CDR3 length: 17 residues. V lost 4 bases and J lost 0; bases outside the gene matches: 8. CDR3 sequence: CASSLGGTAATNEKLFF. In DNA form, the CDR3 reads TGCGCCAGCAGCCTGGGGGGGACAGCTGCAACTAATGAAAAACTGTTTTTT.

The chain recombines TRBV4-3 with TRBJ1-6; no firm D call. V lost 4 bases and J 7 bases, leaving 17 bases between the germline ends. The CDR3 has 16 amino acids. Germline V gives CDR1 LGHNA, CDR2 YSLEER. The CDR3 DNA sequence: TGCGCCAGCAGCCCCTCTGGATACGATGAGAATTCACCCCTCCACTTT. Translation gives CASSPSGYDENSPLHF.

J is TRBJ2-3 and V is TRBV6-6; D is perhaps TRBD1 (6 bases). Germline loops: CDR1 MNHNY, CDR2 SVGAGI (reference sequence). The CDR3 covers 14 residues. Trimming removed 2 bases at V and 6 bases at J, with 12 bases between. DNA for the CDR3: TGTGCCAGCAGTTACGATCACCAGGGGGATACGCAGTATTTT. Translating it yields CASSYDHQGDTQYF.

The chain recombines TRBV7-9 with TRBJ1-1; 9 nucleotides match TRBD1. Germline CDR1 SEHNR, CDR2 FQNEAQ (reference sequence). The CDR3 spans 13 residues. Losses at the gene ends were 5 bases for V and 7 bases for J; bases not matched to a gene: 5. CDR3 DNA sequence: TGTGCCAGCAGCCGGACAGGGGTTGGTGAAGCTTTCTTT. Amino acids: CASSRTGVGEAFF. Supplemented by reference TRBV7-9 and TRBJ1-1, the full variable domain reads DTGVSQNPRHKITKRGQNVTFRCDPISEHNRLYWYRQTLGQGPEFLTYFQNEAQLEKSRLLSDRFSAERPKGSFSTLEIQRTEQGDSAMYLCASSRTGVGEAFFGQGTRLTVV.

This sequence joins TRBV27 and TRBJ2-3; D is ambiguous. CDR1 and CDR2 from the germline V gene are MNHEY and SMNVEV (reference sequence). The length of the CDR3 is 10 residues. The V end was cut by 7 bases, the J end by 5 bases, with 4 bases between. Here the CDR3 reads CASIGDTQYF. The CDR3 DNA sequence: TGTGCCAGCATAGGAGATACGCAGTATTTT.